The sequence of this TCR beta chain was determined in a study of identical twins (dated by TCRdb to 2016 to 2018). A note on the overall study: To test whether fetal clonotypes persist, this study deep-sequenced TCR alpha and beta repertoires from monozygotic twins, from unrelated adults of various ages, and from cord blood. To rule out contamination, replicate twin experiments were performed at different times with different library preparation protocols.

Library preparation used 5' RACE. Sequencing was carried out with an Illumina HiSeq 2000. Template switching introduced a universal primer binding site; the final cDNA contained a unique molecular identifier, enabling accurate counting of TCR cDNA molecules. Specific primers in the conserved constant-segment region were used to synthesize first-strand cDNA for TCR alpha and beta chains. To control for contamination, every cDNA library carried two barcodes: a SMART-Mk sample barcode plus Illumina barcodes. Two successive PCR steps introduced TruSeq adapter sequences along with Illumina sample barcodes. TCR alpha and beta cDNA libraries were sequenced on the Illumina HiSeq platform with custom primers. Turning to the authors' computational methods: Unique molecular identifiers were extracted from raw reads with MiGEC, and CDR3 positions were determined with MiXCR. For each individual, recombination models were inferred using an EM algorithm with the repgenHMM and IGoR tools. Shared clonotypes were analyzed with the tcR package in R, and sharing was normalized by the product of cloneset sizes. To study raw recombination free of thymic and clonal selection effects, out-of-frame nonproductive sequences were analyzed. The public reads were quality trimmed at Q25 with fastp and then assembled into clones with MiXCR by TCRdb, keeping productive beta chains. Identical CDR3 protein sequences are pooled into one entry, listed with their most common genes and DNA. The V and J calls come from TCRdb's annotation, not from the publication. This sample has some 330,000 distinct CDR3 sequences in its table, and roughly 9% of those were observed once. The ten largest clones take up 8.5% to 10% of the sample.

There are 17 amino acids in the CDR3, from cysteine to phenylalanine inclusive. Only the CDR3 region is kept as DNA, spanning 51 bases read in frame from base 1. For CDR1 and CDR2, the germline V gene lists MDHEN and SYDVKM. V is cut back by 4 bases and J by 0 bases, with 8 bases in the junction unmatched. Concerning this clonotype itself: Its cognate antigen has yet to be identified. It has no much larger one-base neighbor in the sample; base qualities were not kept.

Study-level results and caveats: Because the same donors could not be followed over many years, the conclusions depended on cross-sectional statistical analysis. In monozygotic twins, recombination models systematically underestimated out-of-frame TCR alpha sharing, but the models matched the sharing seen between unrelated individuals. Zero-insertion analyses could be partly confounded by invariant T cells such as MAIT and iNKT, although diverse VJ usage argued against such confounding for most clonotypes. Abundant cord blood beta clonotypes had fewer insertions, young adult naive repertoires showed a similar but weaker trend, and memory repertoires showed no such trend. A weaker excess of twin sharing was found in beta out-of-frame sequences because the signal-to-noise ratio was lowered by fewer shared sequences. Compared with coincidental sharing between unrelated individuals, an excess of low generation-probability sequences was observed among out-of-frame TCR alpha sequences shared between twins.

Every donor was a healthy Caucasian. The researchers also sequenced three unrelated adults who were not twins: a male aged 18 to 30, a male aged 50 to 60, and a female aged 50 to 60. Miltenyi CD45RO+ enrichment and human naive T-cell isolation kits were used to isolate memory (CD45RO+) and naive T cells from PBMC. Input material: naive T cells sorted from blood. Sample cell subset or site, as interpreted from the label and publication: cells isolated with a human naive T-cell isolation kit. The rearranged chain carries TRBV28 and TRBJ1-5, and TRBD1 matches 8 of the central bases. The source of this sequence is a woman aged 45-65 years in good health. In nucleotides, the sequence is TGTGCCAGCAGTTCGAGGACAGGGCGGGATAGCAATCAGCCCCAGCATTTT. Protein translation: CASSSRTGRDSNQPQHF.